Given below is one T cell receptor beta chain in context. Its antigen remains unknown. This record belongs to a study of T cell repertoires in cytomegalovirus infection. Study-level information: Public signatures in TCR beta pointed to CMV infection and matching HLA type.

TCRdb re-analysed the reads in MiXCR, keeping a single row per CDR3 protein. Here the sample spans around 450,000 distinct CDR3 sequences, approximately 33% being singletons. Germline loops: CDR1 MNHNS, CDR2 SASEGT. V lost 6 bases, J lost 8 bases, and 6 bases lay in between. There are 10 residues in the CDR3. Findings and caveats of the study: Dominating the ex vivo response were TCR beta clonotypes that were CMV-specific and HLA-C-restricted. Pooled public TCR beta family frequency picked out CMV carriers with the relevant HLA.

This sequence originates from a human donor in good health (CMV status not recorded). Some clones in this sample may be carry-over from other donors' samples. Material for sequencing was PBMCs. This chain uses TRBV6-1 with TRBJ2-3; maybe TRBD2 (5 bases). The CDR3 region is CASRGSTQYF. The CDR3 bases are TGTGCCAGCAGGGGGAGTACGCAGTATTTT.